This T cell receptor (beta chain) was sequenced for a study of CD8+CD57+ T cells in acquired aplastic anemia listed by TCRdb under 2018. Regarding the complete study: Extracted DNA from sorted CD4+ and CD8+ cells averaged approximately 3 ug, ranging from roughly 0.17 to 27.4 ug.

TCR beta VDJ combination and CDR3 sequence profiling used genomic DNA as the template. An Illumina HiSeq 2000 was used for TCR repertoire sequencing. The paper's data handling went like this. TRBV/TRBJ rearrangement plots, CDR3 size and DJ length profiles, and Simpson's diversity index were used to evaluate the repertoires. The immunodominant clone was defined as the most abundant DNA sequence in deep sequencing data. CDR3 amino acid sequences were checked for sharing between subjects and were compared against published repertoires and the VDJdb database. The public reads were run again by TCRdb, first through fastp at Q25 and then through MiXCR, and only productive beta chains were kept. Entries that share a CDR3 protein sequence are merged under the most common genes and DNA. These V and J calls are TCRdb output, not the study's own analysis. In all, the sample holds 150,000 to 200,000 distinct CDR3 sequences, and 50% to 75% of those were seen once. The ten largest clones add up to roughly 50% of the sample.

Worth noting for this clonotype: Its binding antigen is unknown. No quality values exist for individual bases; no much larger clone is one base distant.

Beyond this particular receptor, the publication reports: No significant difference in CD8+ Simpson's diversity was found between patients and healthy controls (P=0.060). Roughly 31 CD8+ CDR3 sequences were shared between patients and controls but appeared highly expressed in patients and within their immunodominant clones.

TCR repertoires of sorted CD4+ and CD8+ blood T cells from severe aplastic anemia patients and healthy subjects were deep-sequenced in the study. Ficoll-Paque density gradient centrifugation was used to isolate peripheral blood mononuclear cells. Before DNA was extracted, CD4+ and CD8+ T cells were sorted using either FACS or magnetic beads. The germline V gene sets CDR1 to SGHDT and CDR2 to YYEEEE. Trimming removed 4 bases from V and 1 base from J, leaving 14 bases between the germline ends. The CDR3 contains 16 residues, cysteine and phenylalanine counted. The sequence is cut down to CDR3 DNA, 48 bases in frame from base 1.

Recombination joined TRBV5-6 with TRBJ2-2; TRBD2 is perhaps the D gene, given 6 matching bases. The sequencing sample was made of sorted CD4+, CD8+, or CD8+CD57+ T cells (not recorded which) from PBMCs. The receptor's source is a human donor with severe aplastic anemia or a healthy control (not recorded which). The DNA reads as follows: TGTGCCAGCAGCGGGGGAGGTCAGCTGAACACCGGGGAGCTGTTTTTT. Protein translation: CASSGGGQLNTGELFF.